A single sample is the source of the 25 T cell receptor beta chains below, sequenced in a study of cytomegalovirus exposure and HLA in healthy donors. The PCR employed 60 Vbeta primers together with 13 Jbeta primers. Sequencing was performed with immunoSEQ multiplex PCR; in TCRdb, only in-frame clones are kept and a portion is missing. Of 120,000 or so clones listed, 81% were seen once; the top ten hold 3% to 4%. Material for sequencing was PBMCs. The receptor source for this set is a man in his late teens or twenties in good health and CMV-seropositive.

The rearrangement uses TRBV4-3 and TRBJ2-3, with D possibly matching TRBD2 (6 bases). V lost 0 bases and J 4 bases, leaving 20 bases between the germline ends. This CDR3 is built from 18 residues. Germline values: CDR1 LGHNA, CDR2 YSLEER. CDR3 nucleotides: TGCGCCAGCAGCCAAGATCATTTGGGACTGGAGGGCGCAGATACGCAGTATTTT. This sequence encodes CASSQDHLGLEGADTQYF.

CDR3: CASSISTENTEAFF. CDR3 DNA sequence: TGTGCCAGTAGTATCTCGACAGAGAACACTGAAGCTTTCTTT. V usage is TRBV19 and J usage is TRBJ1-1, with D possibly TRBD1 on 5 matching bases. CDR3 length: 14 amino acids. The V gene's germline CDR1 is LNHDA and CDR2 SQIVND (reference sequence). V lost 3 bases and J 1 base, leaving 9 bases between the germline ends. Variable domain in full (rest from reference TRBV19 and TRBJ1-1): DGGITQSPKYLFRKEGQNVTLSCEQNLNHDAMYWYRQDPGQGLRLIYYSQIVNDFQKGDIAEGYSVSREKKESFPLTVTSAQKNPTAFYLCASSISTENTEAFFGQGTRLTVV.

The chain has TRBV5-6 and TRBJ2-3; 12 positions match TRBD1. V trimming: 5 bases; J trimming: 3 bases; junction bases outside the gene matches: 4. Germline-derived CDR1 and CDR2 are SGHDT and YYEEEE. This CDR3 is built from 15 residues. In nucleotides, the CDR3 is TGTGCCAGCAGTCGGGACAGGGGGCTTACAGATACGCAGTATTTT. Its translation is CASSRDRGLTDTQYF.

This clone was seen just once. The chain carries TRBV7-2 and TRBJ2-7, with D unclear. Per germline, CDR1 SGHTA and CDR2 FQGNSA. CDR3 length: 14 amino acids. V lost 0 bases, J lost 2 bases, and 8 bases lay in between. In DNA form, the CDR3 reads TGTGCCAGCAGCTTAGCCGGCGGCACCTACGAGCAGTACTTC. Its protein product is CASSLAGGTYEQYF.

This chain links TRBV19 with TRBJ1-6; the match to TRBD1 covers 7 bases. The CDR3 extends over 18 amino acids. The germline gives CDR1 LNHDA, CDR2 SQIVND (reference sequence). V lost 5 bases to trimming and J lost 7 bases; unmatched junction nucleotides: 17. This CDR3 is CASSGPRGSLFENSPLHF. CDR3 nucleotides: TGTGCCAGTAGTGGGCCCAGGGGGAGTCTTTTTGAGAATTCACCCCTCCACTTT.

This clone was observed a single time. The chain links TRBV19 to TRBJ1-5, with TRBD1 identical over 7 bases. Looked up from germline, CDR1 is LNHDA and CDR2 is SQIVND (reference sequence). There are 13 residues in the CDR3. V was clipped by 7 bases and J by 4 bases; unmatched bases: 4. The CDR3 bases are TGTGCCAGTAACCAGGGGGTAAATCAGCCCCAGCATTTT. Encoded protein: CASNQGVNQPQHF.

The chain combines TRBV10-1 with TRBJ2-5, with 7 bases identical to TRBD2. The CDR3 extends over 12 amino acids. Looked up from germline, CDR1 is WNHNN and CDR2 is SYGVQD (reference sequence). The V gene end was trimmed by 8 bases and the J gene end by 2 bases; junction bases not matched to a gene: 2. CDR3 amino acids: CASSSGQETQYF. Written as DNA, the CDR3 is TGCGCCAGCTCTAGCGGTCAAGAGACCCAGTACTTC.

The gene calls are TRBV6-1 and TRBJ2-5, with TRBD1 matching over 8 bases. The ends lost 4 bases at V and 3 bases at J; junction bases unmatched: 7. The CDR3 contains 15 residues. CDR1 is MNHNS, CDR2 SASEGT, per germline. CDR3 nucleotide sequence: TGTGCCAGCAGTGGGGGAGGACAGGGCGAAGAGACCCAGTACTTC. Residues: CASSGGGQGEETQYF.

This clone was observed a single time. This sequence joins TRBV5-6 and TRBJ2-5; D is ambiguous. This CDR3 has 13 amino acids. From germline, CDR1 is SGHDT and CDR2 YYEEEE. The ends were cut back, 7 bases at V and 2 bases at J, with 12 bases in the middle. CDR3 sequence (DNA): TGTGCCAGCTCGCCCGGTTATCAAGAGACCCAGTACTTC. It specifies CASSPGYQETQYF.

This rearrangement joins TRBV4-3 to TRBJ1-6, with 8 bases identical to TRBD1. In germline, CDR1 is LGHNA, CDR2 YSLEER. The CDR3 contains 15 residues. V dropped 3 bases and J dropped 8; count of bases not matched to a gene: 6. The DNA for the CDR3 is TGCGCCAGCAGCCATCTGCAGGGGGCTTATTCACCCCTCCACTTT. It yields the protein CASSHLQGAYSPLHF.

In DNA form, the CDR3 reads TGTGCCAGCAGTGGAAGGGGGGGGACGGACCAAAACATTCAGTACTTC. This gives the protein CASSGRGGTDQNIQYF. The rearrangement joins TRBV25-1 to TRBJ2-4; the D gene is possibly TRBD2 (7 bases). Germline CDR1 and CDR2: MGHDK and SYGVNS. Trimming removed 4 bases from V and 5 bases from J, with 18 bases in between. There are 16 residues in the CDR3. The full variable domain, completed using reference TRBV25-1 and TRBJ2-4, is EADIYQTPRYLVIGTGKKITLECSQTMGHDKMYWYQQDPGMELHLIHYSYGVNSTEKGDLSSESTVSRIRTEHFPLTLESARPSHTSQYLCASSGRGGTDQNIQYFGAGTRLSVL.

The J gene is TRBJ2-2, the V gene TRBV9, with a tentative D call TRBD1 (6 bases). This CDR3 spans 17 amino acids. The V gene lost 0 bases and the J gene lost 5 bases, with 17 bases spanning the gap. Germline V CDR1 and CDR2: SGDLS, YYNGEE. This CDR3 is CASSVGGWGLETGELFF. CDR3 nucleotide sequence: TGTGCCAGCAGCGTAGGGGGTTGGGGGCTGGAGACCGGGGAGCTGTTTTTT.

The gene calls are TRBV11-1 and TRBJ2-4; 7 positions match TRBD1. The CDR3 loop spans 16 amino acids. Germline-derived CDR1 and CDR2 are SGHAT and FQDESV (reference sequence). The J segment lost 7 bases and the V segment lost 0 bases, leaving 9 bases of the junction unmatched. CDR3 bases: TGTGCCAGCAGCTTAGCCAGGGGGTATAGGAAGAACATTCAGTACTTC. It encodes CASSLARGYRKNIQYF.

V and J are TRBV7-6 and TRBJ2-1; D call uncertain. Germline loops: CDR1 SGHVS, CDR2 FNYEAQ. The CDR3 is made up of 15 amino acids. The V gene lost 5 bases and the J gene lost 5 bases, with 16 bases spanning the gap. CDR3 in amino acids: CASSNDHTGNNEQFF. CDR3 bases: TGTGCCAGCAGCAACGACCACACGGGTAACAATGAGCAGTTCTTC.

The chain combines TRBV5-5 with TRBJ1-5; 7 nucleotides line up with TRBD1. CDR3 length equals 16 residues. The germline V gene encodes CDR1 SGHKS and CDR2 YYEKEE (reference sequence). V trimming: 1 base; J trimming: 6 bases; junction bases outside the gene matches: 10. The CDR3 spells CASSLSAGGVGQPQHF. As DNA, the CDR3 is TGTGCCAGCAGCTTGTCCGCAGGGGGAGTCGGTCAGCCCCAGCATTTT.

This clone was counted a few times. The chain is built from TRBV6-1 and TRBJ1-5; D gene unclear. The germline CDR1 and CDR2 sequences are MNHNS and SASEGT. There are 13 residues in the CDR3. V was cut by 3 bases and J by 3 bases, with 6 bases left in between. This CDR3 is CASSDVDNQPQHF. CDR3 bases: TGTGCCAGCAGTGATGTAGACAATCAGCCCCAGCATTTT.

J is TRBJ2-7 and V is TRBV7-2; D not certain. Germline-derived CDR1 and CDR2 are SGHTA and FQGNSA. Trimming stripped 5 bases from V and 3 bases from J, with 5 bases between. There are 11 residues in the CDR3. The CDR3 region is CASSHGYEQYF. The CDR3 nucleotides read TGTGCCAGCAGCCACGGCTACGAGCAGTACTTC.

V is TRBV6-1 and J is TRBJ1-5, with D tentatively TRBD1 (6 bases). The CDR3 has 14 amino acids. The V end lost 5 bases, the J end lost 7 bases, and 15 bases lay between the germline ends. Germline-derived CDR1 and CDR2 are MNHNS and SASEGT. The DNA of the CDR3 is TGTGCCAGCAGTAGTGCCGGGACATACCAGCCCCAGCATTTT. It encodes CASSSAGTYQPQHF.

CDR3 residues: CASSEYGSGNTIYF. The CDR3 nucleotides read TGTGCCAGCAGTGAATACGGTAGTGGAAACACCATATATTTT. The chain has TRBV25-1 and TRBJ1-3; no firm D call. The CDR3 runs to 14 residues. V lost 0 bases, J lost 3 bases, and 6 bases lay in between. CDR1 MGHDK and CDR2 SYGVNS come from the germline V gene.

The chain recombines TRBV5-4 with TRBJ2-3; D possibly corresponds to TRBD2 (6 bases). Germline CDR1 and CDR2: SGHNT and YYREEE (reference sequence). The V and J ends lost 0 bases and 1 base respectively, with 9 bases between them. This CDR3 has 15 amino acids. The CDR3 bases are TGTGCCAGCAGCTTGGATTTAGCGGGCACAGATACGCAGTATTTT. This translates into CASSLDLAGTDTQYF.

This chain joins TRBV6-5 and TRBJ1-2; 11 positions match TRBD1. The CDR3 contains 14 residues. V shed 6 bases and J 4 bases; nucleotides not matched to a gene: 4. The germline V gene encodes CDR1 MNHEY and CDR2 SVGAGI. CDR3 loop: CASSRGQGVYGYTF. CDR3 in DNA: TGTGCCAGCAGCCGGGGACAGGGGGTCTATGGCTACACCTTC.

This sequence joins TRBV4-1 and TRBJ2-3, with D maybe TRBD1 (5 bases). The CDR3 spans 19 residues. Trimming removed 0 bases from V and 4 bases from J, with 23 bases in between. Germline CDR1 is MGHRA and CDR2 is YSYEKL. The CDR3 nucleotides read TGCGCCAGCAGCCAAGATAGTCTAGGGGTTGGGGTGAGCGCAGATACGCAGTATTTT. It encodes CASSQDSLGVGVSADTQYF.

The chain's CDR3 is CASSLQPSGDYEQYF. In DNA form, the CDR3 reads TGCGCCAGCAGCCTCCAACCTAGCGGGGACTACGAGCAGTACTTC. The chain recombines TRBV4-1 with TRBJ2-7, with TRBD2 matching over 9 bases. The V gene end was trimmed by 4 bases and the J gene end by 3 bases; junction bases not matched to a gene: 7. Germline loops: CDR1 MGHRA, CDR2 YSYEKL. CDR3 length equals 15 residues.

The chain recombines TRBV4-1 with TRBJ2-6; TRBD1 matches 10 bases. Trimming at V came to 8 bases and at J to 1 base, leaving 8 bases not matched to a gene. CDR1 and CDR2 (germline): MGHRA, YSYEKL. The CDR3 spans 17 residues. CDR3 in amino acids: CASRGQGVPSGANVLTF. CDR3 bases: TGCGCCAGCCGAGGACAGGGGGTCCCTTCTGGGGCCAACGTCCTGACTTTC.

This clone occurred a few times. This same CDR3 is encoded by further DNA sequences in the sample. The CDR3 reads CASSPDRLNTEAFF. In DNA, the CDR3 is TGTGCCAGCTCACCCGACAGGCTTAACACTGAAGCTTTCTTT. The chain combines TRBV18 with TRBJ1-1, with a possible D match to TRBD1 (6 bases). The CDR3 runs 14 residues. Germline V gene lookup returns CDR1 KGHSH and CDR2 LQKENI. Trimming stripped 3 bases from V and 2 bases from J, with 10 bases between. The full variable domain, its missing parts supplied by reference TRBV18 and TRBJ1-1, is NAGVMQNPRHLVRRRGQEARLRCSPMKGHSHVYWYRQLPEEGLKFMVYLQKENIIDESGMPKERFSAEFPKEGPSILRIQQVVRGDSAAYFCASSPDRLNTEAFFGQGTRLTVV.